Below are 8 T cell receptor beta chains sequenced from a single sample in a study of cytomegalovirus exposure and HLA in healthy donors. The protocol was immunoSEQ multiplex PCR, while the TCRdb copy is restricted to in-frame clones and leaves out a portion. This sample has 70,000 or so clones; about 94% occur once, and the top ten carry about 0.93%. Sequencing input: PBMCs. Receptors were obtained from a young woman in good health and CMV-seronegative.

This chain uses TRBV7-3 with TRBJ2-3; 9 positions match TRBD2. Trimming cost V 1 base and J 4 bases; bases outside gene matches: 3. CDR3 length equals 15 residues. CDR1 and CDR2 (germline): SGHTA, FQGTGA. DNA of the CDR3: TGTGCCAGCAGCTTAAGGCTAGCGGGGTCAGATACGCAGTATTTT. It encodes CASSLRLAGSDTQYF.

V gene TRBV6-6 combines with J gene TRBJ2-3; D unresolved. The CDR3 extends over 13 amino acids. CDR1 MNHNY and CDR2 SVGAGI come from the germline V gene (reference sequence). V was pared by 6 bases and J by 0 bases, with 7 bases between. CDR3: CASRVGSTDTQYF. The CDR3 DNA is TGTGCCAGCAGGGTCGGTAGCACAGATACGCAGTATTTT.

The chain employs TRBV5-5 and TRBJ2-2; 7 positions agree with TRBD1. Trimming at V came to 5 bases and at J to 2 bases, leaving 3 bases not matched to a gene. The CDR3 is 14 amino acids. Germline V gene lookup returns CDR1 SGHKS and CDR2 YYEKEE (reference sequence). The CDR3 is CASSRQGNTGELFF. The CDR3 DNA reads TGTGCCAGCAGTCGACAGGGAAACACCGGGGAGCTGTTTTTT.

The CDR3 loop reads CASSLYRTGGKNEQFF. The CDR3 nucleotides are TGTGCCAGCAGCTTATACAGGACAGGGGGCAAGAATGAGCAGTTCTTC. This chain uses TRBV7-8 with TRBJ2-1, with TRBD1 identical over 11 bases. The CDR3 runs to 16 residues. V shed 2 bases, J shed 7 bases, and the junction held 7 bases outside the gene matches. Germline V gene data show CDR1 as SGHVS and CDR2 as FQNEAQ.

J is TRBJ1-1 and V is TRBV18; 9 nucleotides align to TRBD1. The CDR3 sequence is 15 residues long. The trim removed 3 bases at V and 5 bases at J, leaving 7 bases unmatched. Looked up from germline, CDR1 is KGHSH and CDR2 is LQKENI. CDR3 coding DNA: TGTGCCAGCTCACCCGAGACAGGGGGGAGGACTGAAGCTTTCTTT. It specifies CASSPETGGRTEAFF. Full variable domain (outside the CDR3, taken from reference TRBV18 and TRBJ1-1): NAGVMQNPRHLVRRRGQEARLRCSPMKGHSHVYWYRQLPEEGLKFMVYLQKENIIDESGMPKERFSAEFPKEGPSILRIQQVVRGDSAAYFCASSPETGGRTEAFFGQGTRLTVV.

This sequence joins TRBV7-9 and TRBJ2-3, with D possibly TRBD2 on 5 matching bases. The CDR3 is 12 amino acids. In germline, CDR1 is SEHNR, CDR2 FQNEAQ (reference sequence). Trimming pared 5 bases from V and 6 bases from J, leaving 9 bases between. The CDR3 reads CASSASGDTQYF. CDR3 nucleotide sequence: TGTGCCAGCAGCGCTTCGGGGGATACGCAGTATTTT.

J is TRBJ2-3 and V is TRBV29-1, with TRBD2 matching over 9 bases. The CDR3 loop spans 13 amino acids. Germline V gene data show CDR1 as SQVTM and CDR2 as ANQGSEA. After removal of 4 bases from V and 5 bases from J, the junction contained 4 bases not matched to a gene. The CDR3 sequence is CSVASGVIDTQYF. CDR3 nucleotide sequence: TGCAGCGTTGCTAGCGGGGTGATAGATACGCAGTATTTT.

V usage is TRBV9 and J usage is TRBJ2-1; 10 bases fit TRBD1. Germline V lookup: CDR1 SGDLS, CDR2 YYNGEE. The V segment lost 4 bases and the J segment 8 bases; nucleotides outside the gene matches: 9. The CDR3 has 15 amino acids. CDR3 sequence (DNA): TGTGCCAGCAGCCCCCCGGGACAGGGGTTCGATGAGCAGTTCTTC. This sequence encodes CASSPPGQGFDEQFF.